This record covers a single TCR beta chain. The clone's antigen remains unknown. No base-level quality is on record; no much larger clone is a single base apart. Donors were healthy HIV-negative adults with no recently reported acute infections or vaccinations. Only Caucasian adults living in Nashville, Tennessee, USA were represented among the donors. CD4+ T cells were enriched by magnetic negative selection, after which naive cells were positively selected on CD45RA and the negative fraction was taken as the memory subset. Blood was collected by leukapheresis, and PBMCs were isolated by Ficoll-Histopaque density gradient centrifugation and then cryopreserved in liquid nitrogen vapor phase. Analytical flow cytometry was used to check the purity and quantity of each magnetically sorted T cell population. Genomic DNA was isolated from each sorted fraction and quantified by UV absorbance on a Nanodrop 2000c.

Using the deep immunoSEQ assay, multiplex PCR amplified TCR CDR3 regions from genomic DNA. Extracted genomic DNA from each cell subset was spread evenly across all wells of several immunoSEQ 96-well plates, with each plate serving as a replicate. Each replicate PCR for sorted subsets received around 0.2 ug genomic DNA, equal to 28,000 or so T cell genomes. The purified libraries were quantified using a Qubit 3.0 fluorometer, sized with a Bioanalyzer 2100, and then quantified again using the KAPA Library Quantification kit. A separate single-read 150-cycle Illumina NextSeq 550 flow cell was used to sequence each immunoSEQ 96-well plate. In the authors' own workflow: Because the immunoSEQ output included only junctional sequences and no quality scores, the filtering could not be the same as the filtering used for full-length reads. To assign V/J genes and CDR3, sequences were annotated against IMGT germline references using PyIR, a Python wrapper for IgBLAST v1.9. Reads were filtered out if the reads had weak V/J assignments (E-value above 1e-6), no CDR3, stop codons, out-of-frame junctions, or ambiguous translated residues. A V3J clonotype was defined by an identical inferred V gene, J gene, and CDR3 amino acid sequence. Percentage overlap between repertoires was calculated by dividing the number of shared unique clonotypes by the size of the smaller repertoire. Three approaches were used to assess repertoire richness: RTK rarefaction, the Chao1 estimator, and Recon v2.1 estimates of unobserved clonotypes. Generation probabilities were computed with OLGA for all TCRbeta clonotypes obtained by the gDNA method from a few donors. Held by TCRdb, this immuneACCESS table contains in-frame sequences only and omits some clones. Under half of the omission traces to an unresolved V gene where checked; the cause of the rest is unknown. That table furnishes V, J and clone size, whereas the DNA furnished D and trimming. The sample table holds approximately 2.5 million clones, of which 90% to 95% were seen once. The ten top clones hold over 0.12% of the sample.

The data stem from a study of shared clonotypes between healthy human individuals (TCRdb year 2020). Background on the whole study: The cohort comprised two women and a few men aged 18 to 49 years. For each donor, three plates each were used for CD4 naive and CD4 memory, two plates were used for CD8 naive, and one plate was used for CD8 memory. To estimate repertoire size and how much clonotypes are shared between individuals, the study performed deep sequencing of blood TCR repertoires from 4 to 6 healthy adults. To increase sequencing depth and limit assay-specific biases, different laboratories used diverse techniques to prepare libraries and sequence TCR repertoires. Between about 0.85 and 9.5 billion PBMCs per donor were obtained by leukapheresis.

The CDR3 contains 13 residues, cysteine and phenylalanine counted. Left in the record is the CDR3 DNA by itself, 39 bases read in frame from the first base. CDR1 and CDR2 are read off the germline V gene as SNHLY and FYNNEI. The V and J ends are trimmed by 9 bases and 7 bases, leaving 15 bases between them. The full study reports these points: Based on pairwise subsampling, the degree of clonotype sharing among donors was expected to be affected by sequencing depth. Even with the large sequencing depth, rarefaction of the sorted-subset datasets indicated that sequencing was incomplete. Higher generation probabilities were observed for clonotypes shared by all four sorted-subset donors than for non-shared clonotypes. The genetic and exposure-history diversity represented was limited by the small number of donors. Across a few donors, roughly 5.1% of naive CD4, roughly 3.3% of naive CD8, about 2% of memory CD4, and roughly 0.4% of memory CD8 clonotypes were shared. Sampling was restricted to blood, and TCR repertoires in tissue are likely to differ from TCR repertoires in blood. Naive subsets generally had larger estimated clonotype richness than memory subsets.

The TCR originated in a man aged 18 to 29 in good health. The rearranged segments are TRBV2 and TRBJ1-4; matching of 6 bases hints at TRBD1 as the D gene. The sample taken for sequencing was naive CD4+ T cells sorted from blood. The label giving this sample's cell subset or site can be read as: CD45RA+ positively selected. The DNA sequence is given as TGTGCCAGTTCTGGACAGCTCACTGAAAAACTGTTTTTT. It is translated as CASSGQLTEKLFF. The full variable domain, completed from the reference TRBV2 and TRBJ1-4 proteins outside the CDR3, reads EPEVTQTPSHQVTQMGQEVILRCVPISNHLYFYWYRQILGQKVEFLVSFYNNEISEKSEIFDDQFSVERPDGSNFTLKIRSTKLEDSAMYFCASSGQLTEKLFFGSGTQLSVL.